A selection of T cell receptor beta chains follows, all from one sample in a study of brain T cells in children with intractable seizures. Produced via immunoSEQ multiplex PCR; TCRdb's table is partial and in-frame only. The repertoire holds about 340,000 clones, roughly 92% seen once, with roughly 5.7% in the top ten. Sequencing used peripheral blood, obtained less than 6 months after surgery. Every receptor here comes from a boy under three years old with tuberous sclerosis and intractable seizures. Each CDR3 is given without its conserved first and last residue. Size values are once, few and many counts, or a class for expanded clones, and some rows have none.

v_call	j_call	clone_size	cdr3_aa
TRBV19	TRBJ1-5	NA	ASSISHFNQPQH
TRBV7-2	TRBJ2-1	NA	ASSLQASGGAFQNEQF
TRBV15	TRBJ2-2	NA	AIEDRGISGELF
TRBV6-5	TRBJ1-1	once	ASSQGLSAF
TRBV29-1	TRBJ1-2	NA	STPREGMANYGYT
TRBV7-6	TRBJ1-4	NA	ASRQGAGEKLF
TRBV19	TRBJ2-1	NA	ASTWTSSSSYNEQF
TRBV30	TRBJ1-4	NA	AWGESTNEKLF
TRBV19	TRBJ2-2	NA	ASSIGAQENTGELF
TRBV27	TRBJ2-5	NA	ASNPGLGSGETQY
TRBV20-1	TRBJ2-7	NA	SARGTEEQY
TRBV27	TRBJ1-3	NA	ASSVTGQDYSGNTIY
TRBV9	TRBJ2-1	NA	ASSVDLTGVYEQF